This T cell receptor beta chain was recorded in a study of T cells in localized non-small cell lung cancer. Study results and limitations: Since sequencing was restricted to only one region of the tumor, intratumor heterogeneity remains a possibility. Higher blood T cell density went with longer overall survival. Within adjacent lung there appeared a median roughly 60 of the top 100 tumor clones. Highest T cell clonality was seen in uninvolved adjacent lung, surpassing that measured in tumor.

The V gene end was trimmed by 5 bases and the J gene end by 3 bases; junction bases not matched to a gene: 11. CDR1 is SGHAT, CDR2 FQNNGV, per germline. This CDR3 contains 16 residues. Libraries were prepared by immunoSEQ multiplex PCR; TCRdb keeps only in-frame clonotypes and omits some of them. The sample shows approximately 31,000 clones, roughly 92% of them seen only once. For this clone: What it binds is unknown.

This chain joins TRBV11-2 and TRBJ1-2, with 8 bases matching TRBD1. This clonotype originated in a woman between 35 and 70 years old with stage I lung adenocarcinoma. This sample comprised peripheral blood, obtained before any cancer treatment. The CDR3 DNA follows: TGTGCCAGCAGCGCCTCCCGACAGGGGCAGGACTATGGCTACACCTTC. Its translation is CASSASRQGQDYGYTF.